The clone carrying this T cell receptor (beta chain) was seen a handful of times. Its antigen is still unknown. Within the sample, other DNA sequences also encode this same CDR3. The genomic DNA of each subset was split evenly across several immunoSEQ plates. Generated by immunoSEQ multiplex PCR, the TCRdb table keeps only in-frame clones and is missing some. This table holds roughly 2,000,000 clones, 85% to 95% found once. Naive CD8 cells lacked CD45RO and underwent positive selection for CCR7, leaving out terminally differentiated effector memory CD45RA+ cells. These data originate in a study of shared clonotypes between healthy human individuals. Across the study: Plates per donor: three CD4 naive, three CD4 memory, two CD8 naive, one CD8 memory.

The CDR3 length is 13 residues. Germline lookup yields CDR1 SQVTM and CDR2 ANQGSEA. The V gene end was trimmed by 6 bases and the J gene end by 5 bases; junction bases not matched to a gene: 4. Findings and caveats of the study: The study found roughly 5% of naive CD4 clonotypes shared across a few donors.

The sequenced material came from naive CD8+ T cells from PBMCs. The sequence was obtained from a man between 18 and 29 years old in good health. Some clones in this sample may be carry-over from other donors' samples. V gene TRBV29-1 combines with J gene TRBJ1-5; the match to TRBD1 covers 10 bases. The DNA for the CDR3 is TGCAGCGTCATGACAGGGGGCGATCAGCCCCAGCATTTT. Protein product: CSVMTGGDQPQHF.